Given below is one TCR beta chain in context. These data originate in a study of blood T cell repertoires in COVID-19. The wider study: T cells, B-cell-depleted T cells, or PBMCs supplied cDNA or gDNA.

Source study methods: The authors estimated nucleated cell counts from reference gene primer amplification. Measured with immunoSEQ multiplex PCR; TCRdb has only the in-frame clones, and not every one. V, J and clone size derive from that table, while D and trimming were established from the DNA sequence. The sample contains 200,000 to 250,000 clones, 80% of which appear only once. V lost 10 bases and J lost 4, with 17 bases in between. The CDR3 loop spans 13 amino acids. Germline loops: CDR1 ENHRY, CDR2 SYGVKD. The chain employs TRBV10-3 and TRBJ2-7; D may be TRBD1 (6 bases). Source material: peripheral blood. This receptor was taken from a human donor in a cohort sampled during active COVID-19. The CDR3 nucleotides read TGTGCCACCCTTCGACCAGGGACATACGAGCAGTACTTC. Translated: CATLRPGTYEQYF.